This T cell receptor beta chain was sequenced during a study of T cell repertoires in cytomegalovirus infection (dated by TCRdb to the late 2010s). Study-level background: Donor HLA type was relevant to the analysis, as public TCR beta signatures indicated carriage of CMV infection together with the matching HLA type. The investigation overall reported the following: In the ex vivo response, HLA-C-restricted CMV-specific TCR beta clonotypes were dominant, and in two of eight donors the single most frequent clonotype came from this HLA-C-restricted group. Carriers of CMV infection plus the relevant HLA type were discriminated by the cumulative frequency of public TCR beta family members in the study cohort and in an independent roughly 340-donor cohort.

The sample was run on an Illumina HiSeq 1500. The public reads were reanalyzed by TCRdb: fastp trimming at Q25, MiXCR alignment, in-frame beta chains only. Identical CDR3 protein sequences are pooled into one entry, listed with their most common genes and DNA. The sample has fewer than 200,000 distinct CDR3 sequences on record, under 15% of them singletons. Approximately 30% of the sample is taken by the ten largest. Measured from the cysteine to the phenylalanine, the CDR3 is 14 residues long. Only the CDR3 DNA stays, 42 bases, in frame from base 1. Trimming takes 4 bases from V and 0 bases from J, and the germline ends sit 10 bases apart. The germline V gene gives CDR1 as SGHTA and CDR2 as FQGNSA. This clonotype was picked up many times. Its recognized antigen is unknown. One base away there is no much larger clone; base qualities are not given.

Sequencing used PBMCs. This chain joins TRBV7-2 to TRBJ2-7; no D segment can be confidently identified. This sequence was found in a human donor in good health (CMV status not recorded). Some clones in this sample may be carry-over from other donors' samples. The DNA sequence is as follows: TGTGCCAGCAGCTCCGAATTAAACTCCTACGAGCAGTACTTC. Translated, this gives CASSSELNSYEQYF.